This TCR beta chain is from a study of beta chain features in type 1 diabetes. The entirety of the isolated RNA underwent reverse transcription, so expressed TCRB transcripts were sequenced. Assay used: immunoSEQ multiplex PCR; TCRdb lists only in-frame clones, some missing. This sample has about 700,000 clones, with around 15% found just once. This clone was detected a few times. Its target is not known. V lost 1 base, J lost 5 bases, and 11 bases lay in between. This CDR3 has 13 residues. CDR1 and CDR2 from the germline V gene are GTSNPN and SVGIG (reference sequence). Study-wide results and limits: Patients with Type 1 diabetes showed moderately but significantly shorter TCRB CDR3s in all four CD4+ subsets.

The rearrangement joins TRBV30 to TRBJ2-5; D unclear. The TCR was taken from a man aged 18 to 30 with type 1 diabetes. The source material was naive CD4+ T cells from blood. CDR3 coding DNA: TGTGCCTGGAGTGGGGTAATGGGGGAGACCCAGTACTTC. Protein product: CAWSGVMGETQYF.